The 9 T cell receptor beta chains in this list originate from one sample, sequenced in a study of blood T cell repertoires in COVID-19. Some clones are missing from TCRdb's copy, which holds only in-frame ones; the method was immunoSEQ multiplex PCR. Counted here are 200,000 to 250,000 clones, roughly 80% occurring once; the ten biggest clones make up 15% to 20%. Sequencing was carried out using peripheral blood. Receptors were obtained from an elderly woman with active or convalescent COVID-19.

This clone appeared a few times. The rearrangement uses TRBV7-9 and TRBJ1-1, with a possible D match to TRBD1 (5 bases). Germline V gives CDR1 SEHNR, CDR2 FQNEAQ (reference sequence). The CDR3 totals 14 residues. With 5 bases removed from V and 5 bases from J, the gap between germline ends came to 15 bases. CDR3 bases: TGTGCCAGCAGCGAGGGCTTACGGGGGACTGAAGCTTTCTTT. This translates into CASSEGLRGTEAFF. Using reference TRBV7-9 and TRBJ1-1 for the parts outside the CDR3, the full variable domain is DTGVSQNPRHKITKRGQNVTFRCDPISEHNRLYWYRQTLGQGPEFLTYFQNEAQLEKSRLLSDRFSAERPKGSFSTLEIQRTEQGDSAMYLCASSEGLRGTEAFFGQGTRLTVV.

J is TRBJ2-7 and V is TRBV11-3; D is unresolved. V was shortened by 2 bases and J by 2 bases, with 13 bases between the two germline ends. This CDR3 has 15 residues. Germline assignment: CDR1 SGHNT and CDR2 YENEEA. As DNA, the CDR3 is TGTGCCAGCAGCTTAACGGGTCGAGGCCCCTACGAGCAGTACTTC. This gives the protein CASSLTGRGPYEQYF.

Only a few counts were recorded for this clone. The rearrangement uses TRBV5-1 and TRBJ2-2; the match to TRBD2 covers 7 bases. The CDR3 is 15 amino acids. The germline gives CDR1 SGHRS, CDR2 YFSETQ. Trimming cost V 6 bases and J 5 bases; bases outside gene matches: 10. CDR3 bases: TGCGCCAGCATCCCCAATGCGGGAGAGACCGGGGAGCTGTTTTTT. It specifies CASIPNAGETGELFF.

The rearrangement uses TRBV6-5 and TRBJ2-7; 10 bases match TRBD2. This CDR3 has 16 amino acids. CDR1 and CDR2 from the germline V gene are MNHEY and SVGAGI. J was trimmed by 4 bases and V by 1 base; bases with no gene match: 7. CDR3 in DNA: TGTGCCAGCAGTTACTTCTCCACTAGCGGGACATACGAGCAGTACTTC. As protein: CASSYFSTSGTYEQYF.

This clone was counted only a few times. This sequence joins TRBV4-2 and TRBJ1-4; 10 nucleotides match TRBD1. The CDR3 consists of 16 residues. The ends lost 0 bases at V and 6 bases at J; junction bases unmatched: 4. The germline V gene encodes CDR1 LGHNA and CDR2 YNFKEQ. CDR3 bases: TGTGCCAGCAGCCAAGACCGGGACAGGGGTGATGAAAAACTGTTTTTT. Protein sequence: CASSQDRDRGDEKLFF.

The chain employs TRBV18 and TRBJ2-1, with D uncertain. V was shortened by 6 bases and J by 0 bases, with 9 bases between the two germline ends. Germline V gene lookup returns CDR1 KGHSH and CDR2 LQKENI. The CDR3 length is 14 residues. The CDR3 sequence: CASSEPSSYNEQFF. Written as DNA, the CDR3 is TGTGCCAGCTCTGAACCGAGCTCCTACAATGAGCAGTTCTTC.

The chain has TRBV5-1 and TRBJ2-4; TRBD1 agrees at 10 bases. CDR3 size: 16 residues. Trimming took 2 bases from V and 8 from J; bases not matched to a gene: 10. Germline loops: CDR1 SGHRS, CDR2 YFSETQ. The CDR3 reads CASSLRPTGGMDIQYF. The CDR3 DNA sequence: TGCGCCAGCAGCTTAAGGCCGACAGGGGGCATGGACATTCAGTACTTC.

V usage is TRBV24-1 and J usage is TRBJ1-2; D call uncertain. V was pared by 4 bases and J by 0 bases, with 14 bases between. CDR3 length equals 16 residues. Germline CDR1 is KGHDR and CDR2 is SFDVKD. The CDR3: CATSETVGSPNYGYTF. The CDR3 DNA sequence: TGTGCCACCAGTGAAACCGTGGGGAGCCCTAACTATGGCTACACCTTC.

The V call is TRBV28, the J call TRBJ2-5; 7 nucleotides agree with TRBD2. This CDR3 region has 12 residues. Germline-derived CDR1 and CDR2 are MDHEN and SYDVKM. After removal of 8 bases from V and 5 bases from J, the junction contained 5 bases not matched to a gene. Here the CDR3 reads CASSGGRETQYF. The CDR3 nucleotides read TGTGCCAGCTCGGGGGGACGGGAGACCCAGTACTTC.